Given below is one TCR beta chain in context. The antigen remains undetermined. The sample is drawn from a study of cytomegalovirus exposure and HLA in healthy donors. Study observations and caveats: There were some public TCRs occurring in many donors, but most TCR sequences were rare. The study listed some 160 cytomegalovirus-associated TCR beta chains. In the 130 or so validation repertoires, about 94% of cluster scores exceeded 0, per a later analysis.

These donors were members of the roughly 120-subject validation cohort, a group separate from the roughly 670-subject first cohort. Clones were sequenced by immunoSEQ multiplex PCR, and TCRdb holds only the in-frame ones, with some missing. The top ten hold less than 3% of the sample, which has 160,000 or so clones, about 89% seen once. The sample taken for sequencing was PBMCs. The sequence was collected from a man aged 18 to 29 in good health and CMV-seropositive.

CDR3 sequence: CASSSGRESSYNEQFF. Here the CDR3 DNA reads TGTGCCAGCAGTTCTGGACGGGAAAGCTCCTACAATGAGCAGTTCTTC. The chain uses TRBV28 and TRBJ2-1; maybe TRBD2 (5 bases). Looked up from germline, CDR1 is MDHEN and CDR2 is SYDVKM. The V and J ends lost 4 bases and 0 bases respectively, with 13 bases between them. CDR3 size: 16 residues.